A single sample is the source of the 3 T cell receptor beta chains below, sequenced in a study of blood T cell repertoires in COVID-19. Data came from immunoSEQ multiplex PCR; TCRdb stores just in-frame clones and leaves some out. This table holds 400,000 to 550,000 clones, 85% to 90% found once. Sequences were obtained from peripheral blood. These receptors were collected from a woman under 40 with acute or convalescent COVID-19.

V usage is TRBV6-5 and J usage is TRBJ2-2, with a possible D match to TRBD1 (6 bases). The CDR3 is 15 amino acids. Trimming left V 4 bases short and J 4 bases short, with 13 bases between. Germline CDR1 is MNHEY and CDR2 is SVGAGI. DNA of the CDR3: TGTGCCAGCAGTTCTGGGGGCGCCGGCACCGGGGAGCTGTTTTTT. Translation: CASSSGGAGTGELFF.

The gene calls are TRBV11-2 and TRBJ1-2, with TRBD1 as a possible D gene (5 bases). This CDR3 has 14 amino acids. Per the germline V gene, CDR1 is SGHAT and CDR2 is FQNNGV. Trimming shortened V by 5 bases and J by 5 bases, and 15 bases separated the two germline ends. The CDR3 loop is CASSHSMGGYGYTF. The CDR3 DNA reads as TGTGCCAGCAGCCACTCAATGGGGGGATATGGCTACACCTTC.

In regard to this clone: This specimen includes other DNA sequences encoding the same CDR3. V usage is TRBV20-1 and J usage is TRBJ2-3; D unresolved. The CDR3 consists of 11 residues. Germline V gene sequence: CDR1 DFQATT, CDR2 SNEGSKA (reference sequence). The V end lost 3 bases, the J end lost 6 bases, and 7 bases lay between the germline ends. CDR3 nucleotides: TGCAGTGCTAGCGGTGAGGATACGCAGTATTTT. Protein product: CSASGEDTQYF.